This passage covers 2 T cell receptor beta chains from one sample sequenced in a study of blood T cell repertoires in COVID-19. The table came from immunoSEQ multiplex PCR; TCRdb's copy has only in-frame clones and leaves some out. The sample holds roughly 200,000 clones; approximately 85% are singletons and the top ten take 8.2%. The sample comprised peripheral blood. The receptors shown here come from a woman aged 60-75 years with acute or convalescent COVID-19.

Details on this clone: The same CDR3 can be traced to other DNA sequences in this sample. This rearrangement joins TRBV6-5 to TRBJ2-3, with 15 bases fitting TRBD2. CDR3 size: 15 residues. The V gene's germline CDR1 is MNHEY and CDR2 SVGAGI. V was clipped by 7 bases and J by 3 bases; unmatched bases: 2. The CDR3 nucleotides are TGTGCCAGCAAAGGACTAGCGGGAGGGACAGATACGCAGTATTTT. Translation gives CASKGLAGGTDTQYF.

The rearrangement joins TRBV5-1 to TRBJ1-6; D might be TRBD1 (5 bases). Germline values: CDR1 SGHRS, CDR2 YFSETQ. CDR3 length: 15 amino acids. V lost 4 bases, J lost 7 bases, and 15 bases lay in between. Here the CDR3 DNA reads TGCGCCAGCAGCCTGGAGACGGGACTGAATTCACCCCTCCACTTT. It codes for CASSLETGLNSPLHF.